This TCR beta chain was sequenced during a study of blood T cell repertoires in COVID-19. Germline trimming cut 6 bases from V and 7 bases from J; bases unmatched to any gene: 9. CDR3 length: 13 residues. From germline, CDR1 is SGHNT and CDR2 YYREEE (reference sequence). Repertoires were generated with immunoSEQ multiplex PCR, while TCRdb's copy carries only in-frame clones and drops some. Here the sample spans over 100,000 clones, approximately 86% being singletons. V usage is TRBV5-4 and J usage is TRBJ1-2, with 7 bases fitting TRBD1. The sequence was collected from a woman aged 45-65 years with COVID-19, enrolled during active disease. The sequencing input was peripheral blood. CDR3 residues: CASKPDREGGYTF. CDR3 sequence (DNA): TGTGCCAGCAAACCCGACAGGGAAGGTGGCTACACCTTC.